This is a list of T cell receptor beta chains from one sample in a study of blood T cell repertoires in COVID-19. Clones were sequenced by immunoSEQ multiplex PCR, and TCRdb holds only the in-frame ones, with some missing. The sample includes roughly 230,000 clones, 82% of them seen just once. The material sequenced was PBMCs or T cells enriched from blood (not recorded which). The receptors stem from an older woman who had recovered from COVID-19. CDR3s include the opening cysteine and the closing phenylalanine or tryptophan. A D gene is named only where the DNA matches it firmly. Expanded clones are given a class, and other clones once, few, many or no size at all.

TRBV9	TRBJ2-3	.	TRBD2	CASSVGLAGGPADTQYF	TGTGCCAGCAGCGTAGGGCTAGCGGGAGGTCCCGCAGATACGCAGTATTTT
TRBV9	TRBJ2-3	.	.	CASSVGGGEDTQYF	TGTGCCAGCAGCGTAGGGGGGGGCGAAGATACGCAGTATTTT
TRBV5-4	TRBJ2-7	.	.	CASSNQRTYEQYF	TGTGCCAGCAGTAACCAGCGAACCTACGAGCAGTACTTC
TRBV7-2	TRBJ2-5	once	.	CASSYARGIQETQYF	TGTGCCAGCAGCTATGCCCGGGGGATCCAAGAGACCCAGTACTTC
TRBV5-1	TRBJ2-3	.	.	CASSLQGTEDTQYF	TGCGCCAGCAGCTTACAGGGGACTGAAGATACGCAGTATTTT
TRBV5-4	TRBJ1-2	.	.	CASSNFYGYTF	TGTGCCAGCAGCAACTTCTATGGCTACACCTTC
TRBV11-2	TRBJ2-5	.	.	CASSLVAGRGETQYF	TGTGCCAGCAGCTTAGTGGCTGGCCGGGGGGAGACCCAGTACTTC
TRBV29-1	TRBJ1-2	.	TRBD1	CSVVQGQGGWGYTF	TGCAGCGTTGTTCAGGGACAGGGAGGATGGGGCTACACCTTC
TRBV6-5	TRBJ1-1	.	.	CASSYSAVGGTEAFF	TGTGCCAGCAGTTACTCCGCGGTGGGGGGCACTGAAGCTTTCTTT
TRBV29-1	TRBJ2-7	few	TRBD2	CSALSGAYEQYF	TGCAGCGCCCTAAGCGGGGCCTACGAGCAGTACTTC
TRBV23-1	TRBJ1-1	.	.	CASSHRGEAFF	TGCGCCAGCAGTCATCGCGGTGAAGCTTTCTTT
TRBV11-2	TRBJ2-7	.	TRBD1	CASSLGTGAYEQYF	TGTGCCAGCAGCTTGGGGACAGGGGCATACGAGCAGTACTTC
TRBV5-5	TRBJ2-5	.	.	CASSLANGQPGETQYF	TGTGCCAGCAGCTTGGCCAACGGACAGCCCGGGGAGACCCAGTACTTC
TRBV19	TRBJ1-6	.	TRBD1	CACVGQGNSPLHF	TGTGCCTGCGTGGGACAGGGGAATTCACCCCTCCACTTT
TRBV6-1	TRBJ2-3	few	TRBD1	CASSEMGQGLYTDTQYF	TGTGCCAGCAGTGAAATGGGACAGGGGCTTTACACAGATACGCAGTATTTT
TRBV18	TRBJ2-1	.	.	CASSWGDEQFF	TGTGCCAGCTCATGGGGGGATGAGCAGTTCTTC
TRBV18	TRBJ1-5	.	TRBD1	CASSQTGDGGPQHF	TGTGCCAGCTCACAGACAGGGGACGGGGGGCCCCAGCATTTT
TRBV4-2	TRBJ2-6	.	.	CASSQDPLFNSGANVLTF	TGTGCCAGCAGCCAAGATCCACTGTTTAACTCTGGGGCCAACGTCCTGACTTTC
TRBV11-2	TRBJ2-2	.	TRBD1	CASSLQMPGQGVPGELFF	TGTGCCAGCAGCTTACAAATGCCGGGACAGGGGGTTCCCGGGGAGCTGTTTTTT
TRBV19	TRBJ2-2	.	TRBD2	CASSQGGLAGRVTGELFF	TGTGCCAGTTCCCAAGGGGGACTAGCGGGACGCGTCACCGGGGAGCTGTTTTTT
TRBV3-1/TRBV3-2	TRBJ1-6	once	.	CASSQIQGNSPLHF	TGTGCCAGCAGCCAAATACAGGGAAATTCACCCCTCCACTTT
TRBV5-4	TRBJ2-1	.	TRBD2	CASSPGTSGSRNEQFF	TGTGCCAGCAGCCCTGGGACTAGCGGGAGTAGAAATGAGCAGTTCTTC
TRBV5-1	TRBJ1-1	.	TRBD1	CASSSGQGMDTEAFF	TGCGCCAGCAGCTCTGGACAGGGAATGGATACTGAAGCTTTCTTT
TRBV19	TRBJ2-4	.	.	CASSIEAGRAKNIQYF	TGTGCCAGTAGTATCGAGGCAGGGCGGGCCAAAAACATTCAGTACTTC
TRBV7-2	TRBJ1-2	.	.	CASSKGGSRRGYTF	TGTGCCAGCAGCAAAGGAGGTTCCCGCAGGGGCTACACCTTC
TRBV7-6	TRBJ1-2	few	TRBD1	CASSLLDRGFYGYTF	TGTGCCAGCAGCTTATTGGACAGGGGTTTCTATGGCTACACCTTC
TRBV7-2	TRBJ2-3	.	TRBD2	CASSLELAGGQTYTDTQYF	TGTGCCAGCAGCTTAGAACTAGCGGGAGGGCAGACTTACACAGATACGCAGTATTTT
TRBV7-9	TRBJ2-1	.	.	CASSLPTSSNNEQFF	TGTGCCAGCAGCCTACCCACTAGCAGCAACAATGAGCAGTTCTTC
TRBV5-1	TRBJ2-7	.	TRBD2	CASSLGKREEGYEQYF	TGCGCCAGCAGCTTGGGGAAGCGGGAGGAAGGCTACGAGCAGTACTTC
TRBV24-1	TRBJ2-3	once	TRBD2	CATSDSGLAGVTDTQYF	TGTGCCACCAGTGACTCGGGACTAGCGGGAGTCACAGATACGCAGTATTTT
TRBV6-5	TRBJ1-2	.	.	CASSQGTLGGGYTF	TGTGCCAGCAGCCAGGGTACCCTCGGAGGGGGCTACACCTTC
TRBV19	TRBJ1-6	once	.	CASKPGQSNSPLHF	TGTGCCAGTAAGCCGGGACAATCGAATTCACCCCTCCACTTT
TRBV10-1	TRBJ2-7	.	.	CASSESLEGPYF	TGCGCCAGCAGTGAGTCCTTGGAGGGACCGTACTTC
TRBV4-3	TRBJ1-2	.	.	CASSQETAANYGYTF	TGCGCCAGCAGCCAAGAAACAGCCGCTAACTATGGCTACACCTTC
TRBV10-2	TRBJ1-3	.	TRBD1	CASSEYGRSDRGPEFSGNTIYF	TGCGCCAGCAGTGAATACGGACGCAGCGACAGGGGGCCGGAATTCTCTGGAAACACCATATATTTT
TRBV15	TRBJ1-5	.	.	CATSRDRTIRSHQPQHF	TGTGCCACCAGCAGAGATAGGACAATCCGATCCCATCAGCCCCAGCATTTT